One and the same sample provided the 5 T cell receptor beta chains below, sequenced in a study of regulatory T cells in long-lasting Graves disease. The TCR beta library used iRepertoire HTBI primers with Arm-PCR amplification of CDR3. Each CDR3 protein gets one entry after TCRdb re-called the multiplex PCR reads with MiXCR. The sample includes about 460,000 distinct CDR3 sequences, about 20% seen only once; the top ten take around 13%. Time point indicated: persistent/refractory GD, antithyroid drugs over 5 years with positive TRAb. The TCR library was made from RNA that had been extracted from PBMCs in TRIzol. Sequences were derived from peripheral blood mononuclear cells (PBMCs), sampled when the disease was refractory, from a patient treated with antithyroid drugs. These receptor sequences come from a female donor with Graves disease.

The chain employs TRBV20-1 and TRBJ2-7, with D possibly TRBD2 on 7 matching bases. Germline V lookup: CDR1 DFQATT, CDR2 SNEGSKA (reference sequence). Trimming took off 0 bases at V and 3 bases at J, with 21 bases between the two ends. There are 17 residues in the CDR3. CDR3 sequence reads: CSAREEGGRGNGYEQYF. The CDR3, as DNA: TGCAGTGCTAGAGAGGAGGGGGGGCGGGGAAATGGCTACGAGCAGTACTTC.

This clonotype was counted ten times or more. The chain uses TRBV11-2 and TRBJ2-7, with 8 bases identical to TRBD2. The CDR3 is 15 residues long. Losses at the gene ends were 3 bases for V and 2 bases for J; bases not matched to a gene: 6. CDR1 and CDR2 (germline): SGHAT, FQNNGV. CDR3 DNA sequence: TGTGCCAGCAGCTTGGGCGGGGGGCTCCCCTACGAGCAGTACTTC. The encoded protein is CASSLGGGLPYEQYF.

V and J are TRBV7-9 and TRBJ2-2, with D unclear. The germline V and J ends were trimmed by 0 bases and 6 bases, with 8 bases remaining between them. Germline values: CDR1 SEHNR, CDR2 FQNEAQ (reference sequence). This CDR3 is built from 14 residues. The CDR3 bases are TGTGCCAGCAGCTTAGCGCTGGTGGCCGGGGAGCTGTTTTTT. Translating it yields CASSLALVAGELFF. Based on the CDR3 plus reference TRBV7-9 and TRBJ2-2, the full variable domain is DTGVSQNPRHKITKRGQNVTFRCDPISEHNRLYWYRQTLGQGPEFLTYFQNEAQLEKSRLLSDRFSAERPKGSFSTLEIQRTEQGDSAMYLCASSLALVAGELFFGEGSRLTVL.

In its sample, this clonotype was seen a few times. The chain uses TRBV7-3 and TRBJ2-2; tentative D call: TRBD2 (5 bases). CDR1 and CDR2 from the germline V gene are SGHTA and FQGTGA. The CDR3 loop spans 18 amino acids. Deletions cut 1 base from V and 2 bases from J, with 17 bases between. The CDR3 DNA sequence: TGTGCCAGCAGCTTAAGAGGCGGGCCATTCGTAAACACCGGGGAGCTGTTTTTT. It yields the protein CASSLRGGPFVNTGELFF. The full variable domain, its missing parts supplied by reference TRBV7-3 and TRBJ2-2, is GAGVSQTPSNKVTEKGKYVELRCDPISGHTALYWYRQSLGQGPEFLIYFQGTGAADDSGLPNDRFFAVRPEGSVSTLKIQRTERGDSAVYLCASSLRGGPFVNTGELFFGEGSRLTVL.

CDR3 residues: CASSLGAGTTYEQYF. The CDR3 DNA reads as TGTGCCAGCAGCTTGGGGGCTGGGACAACCTACGAGCAGTACTTC. This chain uses TRBV7-3 with TRBJ2-7; the D gene is possibly TRBD1 (6 bases). V lost 3 bases to trimming and J lost 2 bases, with 14 bases between them. This CDR3 has 15 residues. Per germline, CDR1 SGHTA and CDR2 FQGTGA.